This entry lists 16 T cell receptor beta chains sequenced from one sample in a study of long-term antiretroviral therapy in people with HIV. Survey-level resolution applied to immunoSEQ assay v3.0. Data came from immunoSEQ multiplex PCR; TCRdb stores just in-frame clones and leaves some out. The sample records some 23,000 clones, 85% to 95% being singletons. Sequencing was performed on unsorted PBMCs, taken 7.6 years after starting antiretroviral therapy. These receptors were taken from a woman aged 35 to 49 with HIV.

The genes are TRBV30 and TRBJ1-2; the match to TRBD1 covers 7 bases. V lost 2 bases to trimming and J lost 4 bases; unmatched junction nucleotides: 4. The CDR3 extends over 13 amino acids. The germline V gene encodes CDR1 GTSNPN and CDR2 SVGIG (reference sequence). The CDR3 region is CAWSKGGSYGYTF. The CDR3 DNA reads as TGTGCCTGGAGTAAAGGGGGCAGCTATGGCTACACCTTC. Together with reference TRBV30 and TRBJ1-2, the CDR3 gives the full variable domain: SQTIHQWPATLVQPVGSPLSLECTVEGTSNPNLYWYRQAAGRGLQLLFYSVGIGQISSEVPQNLSASRPQDRQFILSSKKLLLSDSGFYLCAWSKGGSYGYTFGSGTRLTVV.

This chain connects TRBV20-1 to TRBJ2-7, with D possibly matching TRBD2 (5 bases). V was pared by 1 base and J by 6 bases, with 7 bases between. Germline V lookup: CDR1 DFQATT, CDR2 SNEGSKA (reference sequence). CDR3 length equals 11 residues. For the CDR3, the DNA is TGCAGTGCTAGAGCGGGGTTCGAGCAGTACTTC. Amino acids: CSARAGFEQYF.

The genes are TRBV5-6 and TRBJ2-5; 7 nucleotides agree with TRBD1. Germline CDR1 is SGHDT and CDR2 is YYEEEE. CDR3 length: 17 amino acids. J lost 5 bases, V lost 3 bases, and 16 bases had no gene match. CDR3 nucleotide sequence: TGTGCCAGCAGCTCCTACACGGACAGGCACTCCCGTGAGACCCAGTACTTC. This codes for CASSSYTDRHSRETQYF.

The chain joins TRBV6-1 to TRBJ1-6; D gene unclear. Germline V gives CDR1 MNHNS, CDR2 SASEGT. CDR3 length: 14 amino acids. Trimming pared 4 bases from V and 8 bases from J, leaving 12 bases between. The CDR3 bases are TGTGCCAGCAGTGTACAGCCCGGGGATTCACCCCTCCACTTT. Translating gives CASSVQPGDSPLHF.

The rearrangement joins TRBV27 to TRBJ1-1, with D tentatively TRBD1 (6 bases). Trimming stripped 0 bases from V and 5 bases from J, with 7 bases between. This CDR3 is built from 13 residues. CDR1 is MNHEY and CDR2 is SMNVEV in the germline V gene (reference sequence). CDR3 DNA: TGTGCCAGCAGTTTATCGAGGGGGACTGAAGCTTTCTTT. It encodes CASSLSRGTEAFF.

The count of this clone is one. CDR3: CASSLQSRGNSPLHF. Here the CDR3 DNA reads TGCGCCAGCAGCCTGCAGTCCAGGGGAAATTCACCCCTCCACTTT. The chain couples TRBV5-1 to TRBJ1-6, with D tentatively TRBD1 (6 bases). Trimming took off 4 bases at V and 7 bases at J, with 15 bases between the two ends. In germline, CDR1 is SGHRS, CDR2 YFSETQ. The CDR3 is 15 residues long.

In this sample, this clone turned up once. CDR3 protein: CAWSVWRPGTEAFF. CDR3 nucleotide sequence: TGTGCCTGGAGTGTATGGCGGCCGGGCACTGAAGCTTTCTTT. The chain combines TRBV30 with TRBJ1-1; D uncertain. CDR3 length equals 14 residues. Trimming shortened V by 0 bases and J by 4 bases, and 12 bases separated the two germline ends. CDR1 and CDR2 from the germline V gene are GTSNPN and SVGIG (reference sequence).

This chain connects TRBV4-2 to TRBJ2-1, with 10 positions matching TRBD2. The CDR3 covers 21 residues. J lost 0 bases, V lost 4 bases, and 18 bases had no gene match. CDR1 and CDR2 (germline): LGHNA, YNFKEQ. CDR3 nucleotide sequence: TGTGCCAGCAGCCCGCGGGCGGGGACTAGCGCGTTCCCTAGCTCCTACAATGAGCAGTTCTTC. Translation: CASSPRAGTSAFPSSYNEQFF.

The V and J genes are TRBV4-2 and TRBJ2-2; D ambiguous. This CDR3 spans 19 amino acids. The ends were cut back, 0 bases at V and 1 base at J, with 18 bases in the middle. Germline V lookup: CDR1 LGHNA, CDR2 YNFKEQ. CDR3 nucleotides: TGTGCCAGCAGCCAAGAGAGGCGAAACCGAAATAGGAACACCGGGGAGCTGTTTTTT. It encodes CASSQERRNRNRNTGELFF.

The rearrangement uses TRBV7-6 and TRBJ2-5; D is unresolved. The CDR3 totals 16 residues. The germline CDR1 and CDR2 sequences are SGHVS and FNYEAQ. Deletions cut 1 base from V and 1 base from J, with 13 bases between. CDR3 nucleotides: TGTGCCAGCAGCTTAGGAGGACGGGCCCTCCAAGAGACCCAGTACTTC. It encodes CASSLGGRALQETQYF. Combining the CDR3 with reference TRBV7-6 and TRBJ2-5 gives the whole variable domain GAGVSQSPRYKVTKRGQDVALRCDPISGHVSLYWYRQALGQGPEFLTYFNYEAQQDKSGLPNDRFSAERPEGSISTLTIQRTEQRDSAMYRCASSLGGRALQETQYFGPGTRLLVL.

The chain's CDR3 is CAWSTSVRAKNEKLFF. Here the CDR3 DNA reads TGTGCCTGGAGTACCAGTGTGAGGGCGAAGAATGAAAAACTGTTTTTT. The V gene is TRBV30, the J gene TRBJ1-4; D is ambiguous. The CDR3 sequence is 16 residues long. V was trimmed by 2 bases and J by 5 bases, leaving 18 bases between them. The germline gives CDR1 GTSNPN, CDR2 SVGIG (reference sequence).

J is TRBJ1-3 and V is TRBV4-1; D unclear. There are 17 residues in the CDR3. Between the trimmed V and J ends, which lost 1 base and 2 bases, there was a span of 15 bases. Per the germline V gene, CDR1 is MGHRA and CDR2 is YSYEKL. This CDR3 is CASSQVDMGFTGNTIYF. The CDR3 nucleotides read TGCGCCAGCAGCCAAGTGGATATGGGGTTCACTGGAAACACCATATATTTT.

The chain joins TRBV19 to TRBJ2-3; 9 bases match TRBD2. The CDR3 spans 16 residues. Germline CDR1 is LNHDA and CDR2 is SQIVND (reference sequence). Trimming removed 7 bases from V and 4 bases from J; junction bases left unmatched: 12. In nucleotides, the CDR3 is TGTGCCAGTACGCCAATGCGGGGGGGTTTGGCAGATACGCAGTATTTT. Its translation: CASTPMRGGLADTQYF.

The gene calls are TRBV4-3 and TRBJ2-5, with D tentatively TRBD1 (6 bases). Germline V gene lookup returns CDR1 LGHNA and CDR2 YSLEER. The CDR3 contains 15 residues. The germline V and J ends were trimmed by 0 bases and 3 bases, with 11 bases remaining between them. This CDR3 reads CASSQDWAGEETQYF. CDR3 nucleotides: TGCGCCAGCAGCCAAGATTGGGCAGGGGAAGAGACCCAGTACTTC.

The chain links TRBV4-3 to TRBJ2-5; 13 bases line up with TRBD2. The germline V gene has CDR1 LGHNA and CDR2 YSLEER. With 0 bases clipped from V and 3 bases from J, the junction kept 10 bases outside the gene matches. The CDR3 spans 19 residues. This chain's CDR3 is CASSQELGLAGVVEETQYF. CDR3 coding DNA: TGCGCCAGCAGCCAAGAGCTCGGACTAGCGGGGGTAGTGGAAGAGACCCAGTACTTC.

This chain uses TRBV7-6 with TRBJ2-5; D remains ambiguous. With 1 base removed from V and 7 bases from J, the gap between germline ends came to 7 bases. The germline V gene has CDR1 SGHVS and CDR2 FNYEAQ. This CDR3 spans 12 amino acids. This chain's CDR3 is CASSLDLGTQYF. The CDR3 DNA reads as TGTGCCAGCAGCTTAGATCTCGGGACCCAGTACTTC.